This is a list of T cell receptor beta chains from one sample in a study of T cell responses to AZD1222 COVID-19 vaccine. Sequencing used immunoSEQ multiplex PCR; TCRdb keeps in-frame clones, though not all of them. The sample has 60,000 to 95,000 clones, around 90% seen once. This specimen consisted of peripheral blood, obtained 28 days after the second AZD1222 dose. The receptor set was obtained from an adult who received the AZD1222 COVID-19 vaccine. Both conserved end residues are part of each CDR3. Fields, in order: J gene, clone size, V gene, D gene, CDR3 protein, CDR3 DNA. D genes are given only for firm matches. Size is stated for part of the rows, as once, few or many counts, or as a class when the clone is expanded.

>TRBJ1-2|once|TRBV2|NA
CASSEKQGTNYGYTF
TGTGCCAGCAGTGAAAAACAGGGAACTAACTATGGCTACACCTTC
>TRBJ1-1|NA|TRBV2|NA
CASNRQGNTEAFF
TGTGCCAGCAACCGCCAGGGGAACACTGAAGCTTTCTTT
>TRBJ2-7|NA|TRBV20-1|TRBD1
CSGGQGYEQYF
TGCAGTGGGGGACAGGGGTACGAGCAGTACTTC
>TRBJ1-5|NA|TRBV9|TRBD1
CASSVDRGNQPQHF
TGTGCCAGCAGCGTAGACAGGGGAAATCAGCCCCAGCATTTT
>TRBJ1-5|NA|TRBV19|NA
CASQAGWGSQHF
TGTGCCAGCCAAGCAGGGTGGGGGTCCCAGCATTTT
>TRBJ1-2|NA|TRBV5-5|NA
CASSLVQGGVQGYTF
TGTGCCAGCAGCTTGGTTCAGGGCGGTGTTCAAGGCTACACCTTC
>TRBJ1-5|NA|TRBV15|NA
CATSRVQGNNQPQHF
TGTGCCACCAGCAGAGTACAGGGTAACAATCAGCCCCAGCATTTT
>TRBJ1-2|NA|TRBV4-1|NA
CASSQEDYGYTF
TGCGCCAGCAGCCAAGAGGACTATGGCTACACCTTC
>TRBJ1-5|NA|TRBV28|NA
CASSFRPYNQPQHF
TGTGCCAGCAGTTTCCGTCCCTACAATCAGCCCCAGCATTTT
>TRBJ2-7|NA|TRBV28|NA
CASSLTAYEQYF
TGTGCCAGCAGTTTAACCGCCTACGAGCAGTACTTC
>TRBJ2-2|NA|TRBV28|NA
CASSPQATGELFF
TGTGCCAGCAGTCCGCAGGCTACCGGGGAGCTGTTTTTT
>TRBJ1-3|NA|TRBV6-6|NA
CASTPDISGNTIYF
TGTGCCAGCACCCCTGACATCTCTGGAAACACCATATATTTT
>TRBJ1-1|NA|TRBV5-1|NA
CASKTGTGDTEAFF
TGCGCCTCCAAAACCGGGACGGGGGACACTGAAGCTTTCTTT
>TRBJ2-1|NA|TRBV5-8|NA
CASSFSLGSYNEQFF
TGTGCCAGCAGCTTCAGTCTGGGGTCCTACAATGAGCAGTTCTTC
>TRBJ1-2|NA|TRBV5-4|NA
CASSTVRGPLGYTF
TGTGCCAGCAGTACGGTCAGGGGCCCCCTGGGCTACACCTTC
>TRBJ2-2|NA|TRBV30|NA
CAWRRWYGELFF
TGTGCCTGGAGAAGGTGGTACGGGGAGCTGTTTTTT
>TRBJ2-1|once|TRBV19|NA
CASSIQVPSYNEQFF
TGTGCCAGTAGTATTCAGGTTCCTTCCTACAATGAGCAGTTCTTC
>TRBJ1-4|once|TRBV10-3|NA
CAISEKLFF
TGTGCCATCAGTGAAAAACTGTTTTTT
>TRBJ1-2|NA|TRBV7-3|TRBD1
CASSPDRGPGYGYTF
TGTGCCAGCAGCCCGGACAGGGGGCCCGGCTATGGCTACACCTTC
>TRBJ1-1|NA|TRBV18|TRBD1
CASSRTGTEAFF
TGTGCCAGCTCACGGACAGGTACTGAAGCTTTCTTT
>TRBJ2-7|once|TRBV19|TRBD1
CASRGTGDYEQYF
TGTGCCAGTAGGGGGACAGGGGACTACGAGCAGTACTTC
>TRBJ2-1|NA|TRBV12-5|TRBD2
CASGLSSGEYNEQFF
TGTGCTAGTGGTTTGTCTAGCGGGGAATACAATGAGCAGTTCTTC
>TRBJ1-2|NA|TRBV7-9|NA
CASSPDHGYTF
TGTGCCAGCAGCCCCGACCATGGCTACACCTTC
>TRBJ1-5|NA|TRBV6-5|NA
CASSYEWGSNQPQHF
TGTGCCAGCAGTTACGAATGGGGTAGCAATCAGCCCCAGCATTTT
>TRBJ2-7|NA|TRBV2|NA
CASGHPYEQYF
TGTGCCAGCGGGCACCCCTACGAGCAGTACTTC
>TRBJ1-4|NA|TRBV2|TRBD1
CASTGQGARGLFF
TGTGCCAGCACGGGACAGGGGGCGCGGGGCCTGTTTTTT
>TRBJ2-7|few|TRBV29-1|TRBD1
CSAWTGDEQYF
TGCAGCGCATGGACAGGGGACGAGCAGTACTTC
>TRBJ1-2|NA|TRBV28|NA
CASSRSGLGYTF
TGTGCCAGCAGTCGGTCGGGGCTTGGCTACACCTTC
>TRBJ1-2|NA|TRBV3-1/TRBV3-2|TRBD1
CASSQADRAYGYTF
TGTGCCAGCAGCCAAGCGGACAGGGCCTATGGCTACACCTTC
>TRBJ1-3|NA|TRBV11-3|NA
CASSFASGNTIYF
TGTGCCAGCAGCTTCGCCTCTGGAAACACCATATATTTT
>TRBJ2-7|NA|TRBV11-2|NA
CASSPAIEQYF
TGTGCCAGCAGCCCCGCAATAGAGCAGTACTTC
>TRBJ2-5|NA|TRBV19|NA
CASSIDFRQEQETQYF
TGTGCCAGTAGTATAGACTTCAGACAGGAACAAGAGACCCAGTACTTC
>TRBJ2-7|many|TRBV4-2|TRBD2
CASSQETSGAYEQYF
TGTGCCAGCAGCCAAGAGACTAGCGGGGCCTACGAGCAGTACTTC
>TRBJ2-1|NA|TRBV19|NA
CASTQRGGSYNEQFF
TGTGCCAGTACTCAGAGGGGTGGGTCCTACAATGAGCAGTTCTTC
>TRBJ1-3|NA|TRBV6-1|TRBD1
CASSLGTGSGNTIYF
TGTGCCAGCAGTTTGGGGACAGGGAGCGGAAACACCATATATTTT
>TRBJ2-1|NA|TRBV24-1|NA
CATSDGPQEGQFF
TGTGCCACCAGTGATGGACCGCAGGAGGGGCAGTTCTTC
>TRBJ2-1|NA|TRBV19|TRBD2
CASNSIAGSPNEQFF
TGTGCCAGCAATTCAATAGCGGGGTCACCCAATGAGCAGTTCTTC
>TRBJ2-1|once|TRBV29-1|NA
CSVDPSRSQMGEQFF
TGCAGCGTTGATCCCTCCAGGTCTCAGATGGGTGAGCAGTTCTTC
>TRBJ2-2|NA|TRBV13|TRBD2
CASSLSRGGRTGELFF
TGTGCCAGCAGCTTATCACGGGGGGGCCGCACCGGGGAGCTGTTTTTT
>TRBJ1-1|NA|TRBV5-1|TRBD1
CASSLKSTGTTEAFF
TGCGCCAGCAGCCTAAAATCGACAGGGACCACTGAAGCTTTCTTT
>TRBJ1-3|NA|TRBV30|NA
CAWEGPAGNTIYF
TGTGCCTGGGAGGGGCCGGCTGGAAACACCATATATTTT